Presented here are 32 T cell receptor beta chains from one specimen sequenced in a study of T cells in tuberculosis (dated by TCRdb to between 2017 and 2018). The method was the immunoSEQ multiplex PCR assay. The immuneACCESS repertoire file appears here via TCRdb, limited to in-frame rearrangements. These files lack a portion of the clones; in checked studies, under half of the deficit traces to unresolved V genes, and the cause of the others is not known. The sample records about 20,000 clones, over 75% of which are singletons. About 14% of the sample comes from the top ten. Sequenced: PBMCs. These receptors all stem from a donor between 10 and 35 years old with latent tuberculosis or without tuberculosis infection.

The V call is TRBV21-1, the J call TRBJ2-7; the listed D gene, TRBD2, was not tested against the DNA. TRBV21-1 is a pseudogene segment. The CDR3 is 16 residues long. The CDR3: CASSKARAGETYEQYF. CDR3 in DNA: TGTGCCAGCAGCAAAGCGCGGGCAGGTGAAACCTACGAGCAGTACTTC.

This chain joins TRBV29-1 and TRBJ2-3; D might be TRBD2 (6 bases). V was trimmed by 3 bases and J by 6 bases, leaving 13 bases between them. The germline gives CDR1 SQVTM, CDR2 ANQGSEA. The CDR3 has 13 amino acids. In DNA form, the CDR3 reads TGCAGCGTTGATAGCGGTATCGATGATACGCAGTATTTT. Translating it yields CSVDSGIDDTQYF.

This chain joins TRBV7-2 and TRBJ2-6; D not certain. This CDR3 is built from 15 residues. Germline CDR1 and CDR2: SGHTA and FQGNSA. Trimming pared 3 bases from V and 0 bases from J, leaving 6 bases between. The CDR3 nucleotides are TGTGCCAGCAGCTTGAGGTTCTCTGGGGCCAACGTCCTGACTTTC. Its protein product is CASSLRFSGANVLTF.

The rearrangement uses TRBV6-1 and TRBJ1-6; perhaps TRBD1 as D (6 bases). V dropped 6 bases and J dropped 0 bases, with 6 bases sitting between them. CDR1 and CDR2 (germline): MNHNS, SASEGT. The CDR3 consists of 14 residues. CDR3 amino acids: CASRDSSYNSPLHF. Here the CDR3 DNA reads TGTGCCAGCAGGGACAGCTCCTATAATTCACCCCTCCACTTT.

This chain uses TRBV5-4 with TRBJ1-1; D possibly corresponds to TRBD1 (6 bases). The germline V gene encodes CDR1 SGHNT and CDR2 YYREEE (reference sequence). V lost 1 base and J lost 2, with 9 bases in between. The CDR3 has 14 amino acids. The CDR3, as DNA: TGTGCCAGCAGCTTGACGGGGGGCAACACTGAAGCTTTCTTT. Its translation is CASSLTGGNTEAFF. Full variable domain (rest looked up from reference TRBV5-4 and TRBJ1-1): ETGVTQSPTHLIKTRGQQVTLRCSSQSGHNTVSWYQQALGQGPQFIFQYYREEENGRGNFPPRFSGLQFPNYSSELNVNALELDDSALYLCASSLTGGNTEAFFGQGTRLTVV.

V gene TRBV4-1 combines with J gene TRBJ1-5, with 8 bases that match TRBD1. CDR3 length: 15 amino acids. J was trimmed by 2 bases and V by 2 bases; bases with no gene match: 2. Per germline, CDR1 MGHRA and CDR2 YSYEKL. Here the CDR3 DNA reads TGCGCCAGCAGCCAATTGACAGGGGGCAATCAGCCCCAGCATTTT. Translating gives CASSQLTGGNQPQHF.

The chain recombines TRBV2 with TRBJ1-5; a weak D match, TRBD1 (5 bases). The CDR3 runs 12 residues. Germline V CDR1 and CDR2: SNHLY, FYNNEI. The germline V and J ends were trimmed by 6 bases and 4 bases, with 7 bases remaining between them. The CDR3 spells CASSQGNQPQHF. The CDR3 region has the DNA TGTGCCAGCAGCCAGGGTAATCAGCCCCAGCATTTT.

This sequence joins TRBV4-1 and TRBJ1-1, with 8 bases lining up with TRBD1. CDR1 is MGHRA and CDR2 is YSYEKL in the germline V gene. The V gene end was trimmed by 5 bases and the J gene end by 1 base; junction bases not matched to a gene: 3. This CDR3 has 14 amino acids. The CDR3 region is CASSFGQGNTEAFF. CDR3 sequence (DNA): TGCGCCAGCAGCTTCGGACAGGGGAACACTGAAGCTTTCTTT.

J is TRBJ1-1 and V is TRBV7-8; 10 bases agree with TRBD1. The germline gives CDR1 SGHVS, CDR2 FQNEAQ. The V and J ends lost 4 bases and 1 base, in that order; junction bases with no gene match: 6. The CDR3 consists of 16 residues. CDR3 in DNA: TGTGCCAGCAGCTCCTTTGGGGACAGGGGGAACACTGAAGCTTTCTTT. This sequence encodes CASSSFGDRGNTEAFF.

The chain joins TRBV28 to TRBJ2-4; TRBD1 might be the D (6 bases). Trimming took 2 bases from V and 8 from J, leaving 16 bases between them. The CDR3 sequence is 15 residues long. Germline loops: CDR1 MDHEN, CDR2 SYDVKM. The CDR3 here is CASSLRSQGGHIQYF. The DNA for the CDR3 is TGTGCCAGCAGTTTACGCTCACAGGGCGGACACATTCAGTACTTC.

The rearrangement links TRBV7-8 to TRBJ2-5; TRBD1 matches 7 bases. V trimming: 8 bases; J trimming: 5 bases; junction bases outside the gene matches: 20. This CDR3 is built from 17 residues. The germline V gene has CDR1 SGHVS and CDR2 FQNEAQ. This chain's CDR3 is CASSKGRAALQGETQYF. The CDR3 coding sequence is TGTGCCAGCTCAAAGGGCCGGGCCGCCTTACAGGGGGAGACCCAGTACTTC.

The CDR3 bases are TGTGCCAGCAGCTTGGTCTGGCAGATAGAGACCCAGTACTTC. Protein: CASSLVWQIETQYF. This sequence joins TRBV5-5 and TRBJ2-5; D remains unclear. This CDR3 is built from 14 residues. The V end lost 0 bases, the J end lost 4 bases, and 10 bases lay between the germline ends. Germline V gene data show CDR1 as SGHKS and CDR2 as YYEKEE (reference sequence).

This chain links TRBV28 with TRBJ1-1; D possibly corresponds to TRBD1 (5 bases). V was pared by 11 bases and J by 6 bases, with 19 bases between. Germline CDR1 reads MDHEN; CDR2 reads SYDVKM. This CDR3 contains 13 residues. The CDR3 coding sequence is TGTGCCGTCCTTCGGGGGGGGAGCGCTGAAGCTTTCTTT. Translation: CAVLRGGSAEAFF.

The gene calls are TRBV2 and TRBJ1-2; D is perhaps TRBD1 (5 bases). This CDR3 comprises 13 residues. The germline gives CDR1 SNHLY, CDR2 FYNNEI. The V end was cut by 1 base, the J end by 3 bases, with 6 bases between. The CDR3 loop reads CASSEGRDYGYTF. CDR3 nucleotides: TGTGCCAGCAGTGAAGGCAGGGACTATGGCTACACCTTC.

J is TRBJ2-7 and V is TRBV6-6, with 11 bases aligning to TRBD1. The junction had 3 bases not matched to a gene; V was cut back by 5 bases and J by 3 bases. Germline V lookup: CDR1 MNHNY, CDR2 SVGAGI (reference sequence). This CDR3 contains 14 residues. Here the CDR3 reads CASSAGTGGYEQYF. The CDR3, as DNA: TGTGCCAGCAGTGCTGGGACAGGGGGCTACGAGCAGTACTTC.

CDR3 region: CASSKSTSGGAGDTQYF. Written as DNA, the CDR3 is TGCGCCAGCAGCAAATCCACTAGCGGGGGGGCAGGAGATACGCAGTATTTT. This rearrangement joins TRBV5-1 to TRBJ2-3, with TRBD2 matching over 13 bases. The CDR3 has 17 residues. The germline V gene encodes CDR1 SGHRS and CDR2 YFSETQ. V lost 4 bases and J lost 5; bases outside the gene matches: 10.

The J gene is TRBJ1-1, the V gene TRBV7-2, with 7 positions matching TRBD1. The V gene end was trimmed by 1 base and the J gene end by 11 bases; junction bases not matched to a gene: 7. The CDR3 length is 13 residues. Germline V gene lookup returns CDR1 SGHTA and CDR2 FQGNSA. In DNA form, the CDR3 reads TGTGCCAGCAGCTTAGTAGGGGGCGGTTCGGCTTTCTTT. Translating gives CASSLVGGGSAFF.

This clone occurred once. This chain links TRBV5-1 with TRBJ1-1; D gene unclear. The CDR3 length is 14 residues. V was trimmed by 4 bases and J by 1 base, leaving 11 bases between them. Germline CDR1 reads SGHRS; CDR2 reads YFSETQ. CDR3 sequence reads: CASSPLWQNTEAFF. The DNA of the CDR3 is TGCGCCAGCAGCCCCCTCTGGCAGAACACTGAAGCTTTCTTT.

Comment on this clone: Relative to the germline gene, one junction end is altered; a read error may explain this. This chain links TRBV28 with TRBJ2-7; 10 bases map to TRBD1. The CDR3 totals 16 residues. Per the germline V gene, CDR1 is MDHEN and CDR2 is SYDVKM. The CDR3 is CASSLGTGVLSNEQYF. The CDR3 nucleotides read TGTGCCAGCAGTTTGGGGACAGGGGTCCTCTCCAACGAGCAGTACTTC. Supplemented by reference TRBV28 and TRBJ2-7, the full variable domain reads DVKVTQSSRYLVKRTGEKVFLECVQDMDHENMFWYRQDPGLGLRLIYFSYDVKMKEKGDIPEGYSVSREKKERFSLILESASTNQTSMYLCASSLGTGVLSNEQYFGPGTRLTVT.

The chain employs TRBV7-2 and TRBJ2-7; 10 bases map to TRBD2. Looked up from germline, CDR1 is SGHTA and CDR2 is FQGNSA. J gave up 3 bases and V 5 bases, and 4 bases lay outside the gene matches. The length of the CDR3 is 14 residues. CDR3 region: CASSEGLASYEQYF. The CDR3 DNA reads as TGTGCCAGCAGCGAGGGACTAGCGAGCTACGAGCAGTACTTC.

The chain is built from TRBV29-1 and TRBJ2-3; D is uncertain. V was clipped by 4 bases and J by 6 bases, with 5 bases between them. The CDR3 covers 10 residues. Per germline, CDR1 SQVTM and CDR2 ANQGSEA. CDR3 loop: CSVVGDTQYF. The CDR3 bases are TGCAGCGTTGTCGGGGATACGCAGTATTTT.

This clone appeared once. This chain connects TRBV5-8 to TRBJ1-1, with D possibly TRBD1 on 5 matching bases. CDR1 is SGHTS and CDR2 is YDEGEE in the germline V gene. The CDR3 totals 14 residues. With 5 bases removed from V and 5 bases from J, the gap between germline ends came to 16 bases. CDR3 sequence (DNA): TGTGCCAGCAGGAAGGGGCAGGTCAAAACTGAAGCTTTCTTT. This sequence encodes CASRKGQVKTEAFF.

The chain uses TRBV5-8 and TRBJ1-6; TRBD1 is a possible D gene (6 bases). Germline CDR1 and CDR2: SGHTS and YDEGEE. Trimming removed 4 bases from V and 0 bases from J, with 14 bases in between. This CDR3 is 17 amino acids long. CDR3 sequence (DNA): TGTGCCAGCAGCGTGACACAGGGTAGCTCCTATAATTCACCCCTCCACTTT. This encodes CASSVTQGSSYNSPLHF.

CDR3 nucleotides: TGCGCCAGCAGCCAAGCAGGGGCGCTTACCCTCCACTTT. Its protein is CASSQAGALTLHF. The chain is built from TRBV4-1 and TRBJ1-6, with D possibly matching TRBD1 (6 bases). The CDR3 loop spans 13 amino acids. Germline V gene sequence: CDR1 MGHRA, CDR2 YSYEKL. V shed 1 base and J shed 14 bases, with 12 bases lying between them.

The V call is TRBV12-5, the J call TRBJ1-1; a weak D match, TRBD1 (6 bases). The CDR3 runs 14 residues. With 3 bases removed from V and 1 base from J, the gap between germline ends came to 9 bases. CDR1 is LGHNT and CDR2 is FRNRAP in the germline V gene. The CDR3 DNA is TGTGCTAGTGGTTTTTCAGGGGAGAACACTGAAGCTTTCTTT. Translated: CASGFSGENTEAFF.

The V gene is TRBV15, the J gene TRBJ1-5; D ambiguous. Germline V gene sequence: CDR1 LNHNV, CDR2 YYDKDF (reference sequence). Trimming cost V 0 bases and J 7 bases, with 13 bases left between them. The CDR3 runs to 15 residues. CDR3 amino acids: CATSRDLGSYQPQHF. For the CDR3, the DNA is TGTGCCACCAGCAGAGATCTTGGCAGTTACCAGCCCCAGCATTTT.

The gene calls are TRBV4-3 and TRBJ2-7; D possibly corresponds to TRBD2 (5 bases). Germline V gene sequence: CDR1 LGHNA, CDR2 YSLEER. Trimming left V 3 bases short and J 5 bases short, with 17 bases between. The length of the CDR3 is 15 residues. Here the CDR3 reads CASSQEALFGHEQYF. CDR3 sequence (DNA): TGCGCCAGCAGCCAGGAGGCGCTATTCGGCCACGAGCAGTACTTC.

The chain links TRBV27 to TRBJ1-5, with a tentative D call TRBD1 (6 bases). The germline V and J ends were trimmed by 3 bases and 5 bases, with 11 bases remaining between them. This CDR3 has 14 residues. Germline assignment: CDR1 MNHEY and CDR2 SMNVEV (reference sequence). The CDR3 bases are TGTGCCAGCAGTTTGGCGACAGGTCATCAGCCCCAGCATTTT. It translates to CASSLATGHQPQHF.

This clone has just one count. One junction end disagrees with the germline gene, perhaps due to a read error. The DNA of the CDR3 is TGTGCCAGTAGCTTGGTCGGGACACCCTACGAGCAGTACTTC. It translates to CASSLVGTPYEQYF. The chain links TRBV5-4 to TRBJ2-7; the D gene is possibly TRBD1 (6 bases). Germline CDR1 SGHNT, CDR2 YYREEE (reference sequence). CDR3 size: 14 residues.

The chain links TRBV7-2 to TRBJ1-1; 7 bases map to TRBD1. Per germline, CDR1 SGHTA and CDR2 FQGNSA. Losses at the gene ends were 4 bases for V and 7 bases for J; bases not matched to a gene: 9. The CDR3 is 14 residues long. As DNA, the CDR3 is TGTGCCAGCAGCTCCACCGGGACAGCTCTTGAAGCTTTCTTT. Translated: CASSSTGTALEAFF.

A single count supports this clone. This chain connects TRBV15 to TRBJ1-6, with D maybe TRBD1 (6 bases). The germline V gene encodes CDR1 LNHNV and CDR2 YYDKDF (reference sequence). V was trimmed by 4 bases and J by 6 bases, leaving 10 bases between them. The CDR3 contains 14 residues. CDR3 sequence: CATSTQGRNSPLHF. Written as DNA, the CDR3 is TGTGCCACCAGCACCCAGGGGCGTAATTCACCCCTCCACTTT.

The V call is TRBV30, the J call TRBJ1-2, with a tentative D call TRBD1 (5 bases). The CDR3 runs 15 residues. V was trimmed by 8 bases and J by 4 bases, leaving 23 bases between them. From germline, CDR1 is GTSNPN and CDR2 SVGIG (reference sequence). The CDR3 sequence: CAATSQAIPLYGYTF. The CDR3 DNA follows: TGTGCCGCCACCTCACAGGCGATACCCCTCTATGGCTACACCTTC.